This TCR beta chain emerged from a study of early T cells in non-severe SARS-CoV-2 infection. Individual cDNA molecules were tagged with unique molecular identifiers. TCRdb reanalysed the 5' RACE reads using MiXCR and keeps one entry per CDR3 protein. Among 50,000 to 70,000 distinct CDR3 sequences listed, 7.7% were seen once. The table lists this clonotype with many counts. The length of the CDR3 is 15 residues. V was cut by 4 bases and J by 2 bases, with 16 bases left in between. CDR1 is SGHNT and CDR2 is YYREEE in the germline V gene (reference sequence). V gene TRBV5-4 combines with J gene TRBJ2-7; TRBD1 or TRBD2 may be the D gene (5 bases each). The specimen was whole blood. This clonotype originated in an adult who was a healthcare worker with PCR-confirmed SARS-CoV-2 infection or an uninfected control (not recorded which). DNA for the CDR3: TGTGCCAGCAGCCTCGTCGAGAGGGGAGCCTACGAGCAGTACTTC. Its protein product is CASSLVERGAYEQYF. Based on the CDR3 plus reference TRBV5-4 and TRBJ2-7, the full variable domain is ETGVTQSPTHLIKTRGQQVTLRCSSQSGHNTVSWYQQALGQGPQFIFQYYREEENGRGNFPPRFSGLQFPNYSSELNVNALELDDSALYLCASSLVERGAYEQYFGPGTRLTVT.